Below, 11 T cell receptor beta chains from the same sample are listed, as sequenced in a study of blood T cell repertoires in COVID-19. Libraries were prepared by immunoSEQ multiplex PCR; TCRdb keeps only in-frame clonotypes and omits some of them. The sample has hundreds of thousands of clones, approximately 87% seen once. The sample consisted of peripheral blood. The receptors stem from a woman aged 45-60 years with active or convalescent COVID-19.

The chain uses TRBV30 and TRBJ2-5; 7 nucleotides align to TRBD2. The CDR3 consists of 14 residues. The V and J ends lost 7 bases and 2 bases, in that order; junction bases with no gene match: 10. The V gene's germline CDR1 is GTSNPN and CDR2 SVGIG (reference sequence). The CDR3 loop reads CAFRRTRRQETQYF. DNA for the CDR3: TGTGCCTTCCGACGGACTAGGCGGCAAGAGACCCAGTACTTC. Full variable domain (rest looked up from reference TRBV30 and TRBJ2-5): SQTIHQWPATLVQPVGSPLSLECTVEGTSNPNLYWYRQAAGRGLQLLFYSVGIGQISSEVPQNLSASRPQDRQFILSSKKLLLSDSGFYLCAFRRTRRQETQYFGPGTRLLVL.

This chain connects TRBV28 to TRBJ1-2; 8 bases match TRBD1. CDR1 is MDHEN and CDR2 is SYDVKM in the germline V gene. The V gene end was trimmed by 3 bases and the J gene end by 4 bases; junction bases not matched to a gene: 1. The CDR3 loop spans 13 amino acids. CDR3 bases: TGTGCCAGCAGTTTGGGACAGGTCTATGGCTACACCTTC. Its translation: CASSLGQVYGYTF.

In this sample, this clone turned up a few times. CDR3 sequence reads: CSVEGDDSPTDYGYTF. The CDR3 DNA sequence: TGCAGCGTTGAGGGCGACGATTCCCCCACGGACTATGGCTACACCTTC. The V gene is TRBV29-1, the J gene TRBJ1-2; no reliable D call. The CDR3 spans 16 residues. Germline V CDR1 and CDR2: SQVTM, ANQGSEA. V was clipped by 3 bases and J by 3 bases, with 20 bases between them. Supplemented by reference TRBV29-1 and TRBJ1-2, the full variable domain reads SAVISQKPSRDICQRGTSLTIQCQVDSQVTMMFWYRQQPGQSLTLIATANQGSEATYESGFVIDKFPISRPNLTFSTLTVSNMSPEDSSIYLCSVEGDDSPTDYGYTFGSGTRLTVV.

The V and J genes are TRBV7-2 and TRBJ2-1, with 7 bases lining up with TRBD2. In germline, CDR1 is SGHTA, CDR2 FQGNSA. V lost 1 base to trimming and J lost 7 bases; unmatched junction nucleotides: 7. This CDR3 region has 15 residues. The CDR3, as DNA: TGTGCCAGCAGCTTAGGGTGGGAGGGCCGAAATGAGCAGTTCTTC. It is translated as CASSLGWEGRNEQFF.

This rearrangement joins TRBV7-8 to TRBJ2-2, with TRBD1 matching over 7 bases. There are 13 residues in the CDR3. V lost 5 bases, J lost 5 bases, and 2 bases stayed unmatched. Germline V gene lookup returns CDR1 SGHVS and CDR2 FQNEAQ. CDR3 nucleotide sequence: TGTGCCAGCAGCATGACAGGGACCGGGGAGCTGTTTTTT. Translated: CASSMTGTGELFF.

V and J are TRBV15 and TRBJ1-6; 9 nucleotides match TRBD1. The ends lost 5 bases at V and 7 bases at J; junction bases unmatched: 3. Germline V gene lookup returns CDR1 LNHNV and CDR2 YYDKDF (reference sequence). The CDR3 extends over 14 amino acids. The CDR3 sequence is CATSGDRANSPLHF. In DNA form, the CDR3 reads TGTGCCACCAGCGGGGACAGGGCCAATTCACCCCTCCACTTT.

This clone was counted only a few times. V usage is TRBV18 and J usage is TRBJ1-6, with TRBD1 matching 8 bases. V dropped 1 base and J dropped 2; count of bases not matched to a gene: 4. The CDR3 sequence is 17 residues long. CDR1 KGHSH and CDR2 LQKENI come from the germline V gene. In DNA form, the CDR3 reads TGTGCCAGCTCACCACAGGACAGGGACCCCTATAATTCACCCCTCCACTTT. Protein: CASSPQDRDPYNSPLHF.

The V gene is TRBV4-2, the J gene TRBJ2-7, with 7 bases that match TRBD1. Germline CDR1 is LGHNA and CDR2 is YNFKEQ. The CDR3 length is 15 residues. V lost 3 bases and J lost 2; bases outside the gene matches: 7. Written as DNA, the CDR3 is TGTGCCAGCAGCCAGGCGTCCGGGACAGCCTACGAGCAGTACTTC. This codes for CASSQASGTAYEQYF.

The CDR3 DNA reads TGTGCCAGCAGCGACACAGGGTTCACAGATACGCAGTATTTT. Protein: CASSDTGFTDTQYF. This rearrangement joins TRBV9 to TRBJ2-3; TRBD1 is a possible D gene (6 bases). The CDR3 runs to 14 residues. Trimming removed 3 bases from V and 2 bases from J, with 10 bases in between. Germline V gene sequence: CDR1 SGDLS, CDR2 YYNGEE.

V gene TRBV12-3 or TRBV12-4 combines with J gene TRBJ2-3, with D perhaps TRBD2 (6 bases). V lost 8 bases to trimming and J lost 2 bases, with 11 bases between them. The CDR3 runs 13 residues. The DNA for the CDR3 is TGTGCCAGCTGCGGGGCTCTCACAGATACGCAGTATTTT. Translating it yields CASCGALTDTQYF.

The chain employs TRBV4-1 and TRBJ2-7; D remains unclear. CDR3 length: 13 amino acids. The ends were cut back, 0 bases at V and 1 base at J, with 4 bases in the middle. The germline V gene has CDR1 MGHRA and CDR2 YSYEKL. DNA for the CDR3: TGCGCCAGCAGCCAAGACACATCCTACGAGCAGTACTTC. This translates into CASSQDTSYEQYF.